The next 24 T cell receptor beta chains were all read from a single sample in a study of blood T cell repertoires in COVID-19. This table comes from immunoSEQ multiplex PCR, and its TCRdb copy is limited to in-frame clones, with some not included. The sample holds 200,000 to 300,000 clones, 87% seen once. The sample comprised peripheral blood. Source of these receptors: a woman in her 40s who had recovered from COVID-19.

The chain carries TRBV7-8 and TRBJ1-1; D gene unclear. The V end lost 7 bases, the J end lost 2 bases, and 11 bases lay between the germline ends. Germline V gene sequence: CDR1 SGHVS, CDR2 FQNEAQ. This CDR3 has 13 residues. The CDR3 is CASTVNTNTEAFF. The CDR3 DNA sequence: TGTGCCAGCACCGTAAATACAAACACTGAAGCTTTCTTT.

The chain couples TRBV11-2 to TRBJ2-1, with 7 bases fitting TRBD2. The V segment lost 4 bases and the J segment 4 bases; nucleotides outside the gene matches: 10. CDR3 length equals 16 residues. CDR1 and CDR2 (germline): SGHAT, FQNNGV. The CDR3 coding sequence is TGTGCCAGCAGCTCCTTTCGTGGGGGGGATTACAATGAGCAGTTCTTC. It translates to CASSSFRGGDYNEQFF.

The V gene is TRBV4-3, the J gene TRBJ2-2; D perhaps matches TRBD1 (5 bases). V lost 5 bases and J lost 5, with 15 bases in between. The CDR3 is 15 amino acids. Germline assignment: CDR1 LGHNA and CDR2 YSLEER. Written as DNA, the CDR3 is TGCGCCAGCAGCTTCCGGATCCAGGGAACCGGGGAGCTGTTTTTT. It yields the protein CASSFRIQGTGELFF.

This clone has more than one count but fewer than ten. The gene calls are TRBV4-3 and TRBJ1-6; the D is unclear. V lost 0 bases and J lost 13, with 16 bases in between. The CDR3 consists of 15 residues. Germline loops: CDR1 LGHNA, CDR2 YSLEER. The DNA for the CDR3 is TGCGCCAGCAGCCAAGATGGTCACTTGTCTTTGCCCCTCCACTTT. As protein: CASSQDGHLSLPLHF.

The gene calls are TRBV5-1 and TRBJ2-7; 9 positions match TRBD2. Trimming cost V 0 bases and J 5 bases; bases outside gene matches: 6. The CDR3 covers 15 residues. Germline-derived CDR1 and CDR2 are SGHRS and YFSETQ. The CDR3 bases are TGCGCCAGCAGCTTGGACACTAGCGGGTCCCACGAGCAGTACTTC. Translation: CASSLDTSGSHEQYF.

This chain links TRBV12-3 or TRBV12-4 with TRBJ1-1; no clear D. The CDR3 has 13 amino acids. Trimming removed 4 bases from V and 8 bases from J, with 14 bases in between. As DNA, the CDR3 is TGTGCCAGCAGTTCCACGGGGTTAGGAGAAGCTTTCTTT. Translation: CASSSTGLGEAFF.

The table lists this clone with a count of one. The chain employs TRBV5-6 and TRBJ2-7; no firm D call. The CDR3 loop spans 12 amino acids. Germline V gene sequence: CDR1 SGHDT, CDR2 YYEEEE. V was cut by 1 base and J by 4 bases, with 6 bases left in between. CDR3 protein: CASSLYRYEQYF. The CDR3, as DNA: TGTGCCAGCAGCTTGTACAGATACGAGCAGTACTTC.

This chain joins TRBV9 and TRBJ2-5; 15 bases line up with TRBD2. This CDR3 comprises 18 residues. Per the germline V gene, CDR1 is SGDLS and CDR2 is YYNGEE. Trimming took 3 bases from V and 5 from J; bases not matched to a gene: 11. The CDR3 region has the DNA TGTGCCAGCAGCGAGGGGAAACGGACTAGCGGGGGGGCGGAGACCCAGTACTTC. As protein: CASSEGKRTSGGAETQYF.

The CDR3 nucleotides read TGTGCTAGTGGTTTGGCAACCGGGTCCTTTAATGAAAAACTGTTTTTT. It specifies CASGLATGSFNEKLFF. The genes are TRBV12-5 and TRBJ1-4; D is unresolved. CDR1 is LGHNT, CDR2 FRNRAP, per germline. Trimming pared 1 base from V and 4 bases from J, leaving 13 bases between. The length of the CDR3 is 16 residues.

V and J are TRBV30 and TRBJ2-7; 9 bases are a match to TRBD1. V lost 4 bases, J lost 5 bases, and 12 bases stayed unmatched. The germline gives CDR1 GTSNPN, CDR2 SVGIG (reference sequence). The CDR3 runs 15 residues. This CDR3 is CAWTRGGQGSHEQYF. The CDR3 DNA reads TGTGCCTGGACTCGAGGGGGACAGGGATCCCACGAGCAGTACTTC.

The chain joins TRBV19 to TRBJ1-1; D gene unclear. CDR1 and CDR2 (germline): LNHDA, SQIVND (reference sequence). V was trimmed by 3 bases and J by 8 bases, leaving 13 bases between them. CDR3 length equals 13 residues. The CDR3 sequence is CASSIRGVEEAFF. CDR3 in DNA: TGTGCCAGTAGTATCCGAGGAGTCGAGGAAGCTTTCTTT.

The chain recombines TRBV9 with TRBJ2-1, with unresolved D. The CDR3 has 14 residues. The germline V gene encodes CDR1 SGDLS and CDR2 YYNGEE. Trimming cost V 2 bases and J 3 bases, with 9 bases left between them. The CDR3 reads CASSVGSLYNEQFF. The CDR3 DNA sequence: TGTGCCAGCAGCGTGGGTAGCCTCTACAATGAGCAGTTCTTC.

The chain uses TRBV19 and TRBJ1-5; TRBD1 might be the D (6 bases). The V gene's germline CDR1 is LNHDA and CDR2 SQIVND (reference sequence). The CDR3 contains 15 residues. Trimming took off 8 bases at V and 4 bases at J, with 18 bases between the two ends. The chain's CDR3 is CASQQLRDTNQPQHF. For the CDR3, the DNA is TGTGCCAGTCAACAGCTCCGGGACACTAATCAGCCCCAGCATTTT.

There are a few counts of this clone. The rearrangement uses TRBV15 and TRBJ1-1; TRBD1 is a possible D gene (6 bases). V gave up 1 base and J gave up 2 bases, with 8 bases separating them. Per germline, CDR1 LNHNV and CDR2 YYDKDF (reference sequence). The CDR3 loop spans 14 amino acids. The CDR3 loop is CATSRGGGNTEAFF. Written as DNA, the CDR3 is TGTGCCACCAGCAGAGGAGGGGGAAACACTGAAGCTTTCTTT.

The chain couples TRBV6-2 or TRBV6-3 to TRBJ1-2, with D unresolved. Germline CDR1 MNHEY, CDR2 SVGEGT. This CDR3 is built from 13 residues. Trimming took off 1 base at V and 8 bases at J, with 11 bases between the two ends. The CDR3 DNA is TGTGCCAGCAGTTACTACGGGTATGGAGGCTACACCTTC. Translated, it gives CASSYYGYGGYTF.

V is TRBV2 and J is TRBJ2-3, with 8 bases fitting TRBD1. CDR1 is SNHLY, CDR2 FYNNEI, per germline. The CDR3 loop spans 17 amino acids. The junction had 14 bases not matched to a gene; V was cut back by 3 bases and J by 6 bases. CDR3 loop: CASSDLGGTGGGDTQYF. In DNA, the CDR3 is TGTGCCAGCAGTGATTTAGGCGGGACAGGAGGGGGGGATACGCAGTATTTT.

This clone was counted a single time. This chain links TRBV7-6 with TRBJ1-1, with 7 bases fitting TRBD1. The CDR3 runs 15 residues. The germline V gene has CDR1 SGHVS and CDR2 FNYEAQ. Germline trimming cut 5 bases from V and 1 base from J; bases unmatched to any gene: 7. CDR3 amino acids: CASSRRDRQNTEAFF. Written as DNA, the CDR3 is TGTGCCAGCAGCCGCAGGGACAGACAGAACACTGAAGCTTTCTTT. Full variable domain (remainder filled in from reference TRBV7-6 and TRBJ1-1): GAGVSQSPRYKVTKRGQDVALRCDPISGHVSLYWYRQALGQGPEFLTYFNYEAQQDKSGLPNDRFSAERPEGSISTLTIQRTEQRDSAMYRCASSRRDRQNTEAFFGQGTRLTVV.

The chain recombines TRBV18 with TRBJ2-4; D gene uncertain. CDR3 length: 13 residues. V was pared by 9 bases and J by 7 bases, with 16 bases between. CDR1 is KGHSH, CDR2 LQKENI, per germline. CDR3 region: CASRGSVGNIQYF. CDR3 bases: TGTGCCAGTCGCGGATCTGTTGGGAACATTCAGTACTTC. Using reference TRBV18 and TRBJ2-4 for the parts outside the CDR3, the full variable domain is NAGVMQNPRHLVRRRGQEARLRCSPMKGHSHVYWYRQLPEEGLKFMVYLQKENIIDESGMPKERFSAEFPKEGPSILRIQQVVRGDSAAYFCASRGSVGNIQYFGAGTRLSVL.

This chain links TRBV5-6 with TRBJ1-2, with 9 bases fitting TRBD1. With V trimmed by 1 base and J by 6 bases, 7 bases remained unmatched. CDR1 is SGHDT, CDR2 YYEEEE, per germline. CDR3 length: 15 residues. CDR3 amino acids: CASSLFSTGGDGYTF. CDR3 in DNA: TGTGCCAGCAGCTTGTTCTCGACAGGGGGGGATGGCTACACCTTC. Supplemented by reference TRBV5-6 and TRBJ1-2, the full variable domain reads DAGVTQSPTHLIKTRGQQVTLRCSPKSGHDTVSWYQQALGQGPQFIFQYYEEEERQRGNFPDRFSGHQFPNYSSELNVNALLLGDSALYLCASSLFSTGGDGYTFGSGTRLTVV.

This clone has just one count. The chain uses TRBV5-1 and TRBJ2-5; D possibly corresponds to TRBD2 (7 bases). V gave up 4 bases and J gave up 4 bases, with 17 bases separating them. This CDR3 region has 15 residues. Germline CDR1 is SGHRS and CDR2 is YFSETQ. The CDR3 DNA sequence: TGCGCCAGCAGCCAGGGGACTACTAGCAGAGAGACCCAGTACTTC. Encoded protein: CASSQGTTSRETQYF.

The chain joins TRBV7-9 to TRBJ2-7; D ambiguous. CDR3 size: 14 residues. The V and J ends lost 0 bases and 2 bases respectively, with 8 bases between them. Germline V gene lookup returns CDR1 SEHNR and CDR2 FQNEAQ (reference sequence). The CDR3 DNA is TGTGCCAGCAGCTTAGCCGAGTTTACCTACGAGCAGTACTTC. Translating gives CASSLAEFTYEQYF.

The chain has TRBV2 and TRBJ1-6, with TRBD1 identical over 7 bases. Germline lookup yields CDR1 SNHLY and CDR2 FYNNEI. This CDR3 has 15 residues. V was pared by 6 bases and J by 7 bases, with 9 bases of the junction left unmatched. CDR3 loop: CASSRQGVKNSPLHF. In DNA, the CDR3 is TGTGCCAGCAGCCGACAGGGAGTTAAGAATTCACCCCTCCACTTT.

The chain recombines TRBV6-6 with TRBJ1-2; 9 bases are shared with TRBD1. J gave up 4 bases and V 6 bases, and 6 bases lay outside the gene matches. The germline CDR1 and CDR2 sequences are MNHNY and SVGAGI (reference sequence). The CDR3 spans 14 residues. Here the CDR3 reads CASRVQGALYGYTF. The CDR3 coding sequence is TGTGCCAGCAGGGTACAGGGGGCCCTCTATGGCTACACCTTC.

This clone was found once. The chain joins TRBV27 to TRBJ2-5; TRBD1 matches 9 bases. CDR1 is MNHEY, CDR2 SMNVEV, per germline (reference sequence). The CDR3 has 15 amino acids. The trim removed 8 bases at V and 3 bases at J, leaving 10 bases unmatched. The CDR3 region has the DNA TGTGCCAGCTCAAGGGACAGGGACGGTGAAGAGACCCAGTACTTC. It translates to CASSRDRDGEETQYF.